The entry that follows covers one T cell receptor (beta chain) sequence. Its antigen target is currently unknown. No much larger clone is present one base from it, and per-base qualities are unavailable. TCR CDR3 regions were amplified from genomic DNA by multiplex PCR using the deep immunoSEQ assay. Extracted genomic DNA from each cell subset was distributed evenly across all wells of several immunoSEQ 96-well plates, and each plate was treated as a replicate. For sorted subsets, each replicate PCR was loaded with about 0.2 ug genomic DNA, equivalent to 25,000 to 35,000 T cell genomes. Purified libraries were measured with a Qubit 3.0 fluorometer, size-checked on a Bioanalyzer 2100, and measured again with the KAPA Library Quantification kit. Each immunoSEQ 96-well plate was sequenced on its own single-read 150-cycle Illumina NextSeq 550 flow cell. In the authors' own workflow: Because the immunoSEQ output included only junctional sequences and no quality scores, the filtering could not be the same as the filtering used for full-length reads. Sequences were annotated with PyIR, a Python wrapper for IgBLAST v1.9, and V/J genes and CDR3 were assigned using IMGT germline references. Reads with weak V/J assignments (E-value above 1e-6), missing CDR3, stop codons, out-of-frame junctions, or ambiguous translated residues were removed. A V3J clonotype was defined by an identical inferred V gene, J gene, and CDR3 amino acid sequence. The percentage overlap between two repertoires was calculated by dividing the number of shared unique clonotypes by the size of the smaller repertoire. Repertoire richness was assessed with RTK rarefaction, the Chao1 estimator, and Recon v2.1 estimates of unobserved clonotypes. Generation probabilities for all TCRbeta clonotypes obtained by the gDNA method from a handful of donors were computed using OLGA. Sourced from immuneACCESS, this table was stored by TCRdb with only in-frame sequences that have V and J called. A share of the clones is absent; for the studies checked, an unresolved V gene accounts for under half, and the remainder has no known explanation. The D gene and trimming were derived from the DNA, and the V and J assignments and clone size from that table. The sample table contains roughly 590,000 clones; only one count was recorded for less than 97% of them. The ten most abundant clones make up 0.1% to 0.11% of the sample.

CD8 naive samples were CD45RO-negative cells positively selected for CCR7, giving a CD45RA+CCR7+ population that excluded TemRA cells. Donors were healthy HIV-negative adults with no recently reported acute infections or vaccinations. Every donor was a Caucasian adult living in Nashville, Tennessee, USA. After blood collection by leukapheresis, PBMCs were isolated using Ficoll-Histopaque density gradient centrifugation and then cryopreserved in the vapor phase of liquid nitrogen. Analytical flow cytometry was used to check the purity and quantity of each magnetically sorted T cell population. From each sorted fraction, genomic DNA was isolated and quantified by UV absorbance on a Nanodrop 2000c. The sample is drawn from a study of shared clonotypes between healthy human individuals (dated by TCRdb to 2018 to 2021). Background on the whole study: The cohort comprised a couple of women and a few men aged 18 to 49 years. Between about 0.8 and 9 billion PBMCs per donor were obtained by leukapheresis. To estimate repertoire size and how much clonotype sharing occurs between individuals, the study deeply sequenced the blood TCR repertoires of about five healthy adults. For each donor, three plates each were used for CD4 naive and CD4 memory, two plates were used for CD8 naive, and one plate was used for CD8 memory. To increase sequencing depth and limit assay-specific biases, TCR repertoire library preparation and sequencing were carried out by different laboratories using diverse techniques.

The CDR3 has 14 amino acids, counting the end cysteine and phenylalanine. Only the CDR3 part of the read is kept: 42 bases, read in frame from the first base. CDR1 and CDR2 were assigned from the germline V gene as MDHEN and SYDVKM. The germline V end is reduced by 6 bases and the J end by 5 bases; junction bases left unmatched: 7. Here is what the overall study found, with its caveats: Based on pairwise subsampling, the degree of clonotype sharing among donors was expected to be affected by sequencing depth. Sharing across a few donors was observed for around 5% of naive CD4, less than 4% of naive CD8, 2% to 2.5% of memory CD4, and around 0.44% of memory CD8 clonotypes. Even with the large sequencing depth, rarefaction of the sorted-subset datasets indicated that sequencing was incomplete. Estimated clonotype richness was generally larger for naive than for memory subsets. Clonotypes shared by all four sorted-subset donors showed higher generation probabilities than non-shared clonotypes. The genetic and exposure-history diversity represented was limited by the small number of donors. Sampling was restricted to blood, and TCR repertoires in tissues likely differ from the TCR repertoires found in blood.

The origin of this receptor is a woman aged 25 to 39 in good health. The specimen was naive CD8+ T cells sorted from blood. This specimen's cell subset or site label, interpreted: CD45RA+CCR7+. The sequence links TRBV28 to TRBJ2-5; 9 of the junction bases match TRBD2. The CDR3 protein sequence reads: CASRLAGESETQYF. The base sequence is TGTGCCAGCAGATTAGCGGGAGAGTCGGAGACCCAGTACTTC.